This T cell receptor (beta chain) is from a study of blood T cell repertoires in COVID-19. Original methodology: Counts of nucleated cells, estimated from reference gene primer amplification, were obtained. Repertoires were generated with immunoSEQ multiplex PCR, while TCRdb's copy carries only in-frame clones and drops some. V, J and clone size are taken as reported in that table, and D and trimming were inferred from the DNA itself. Of 100,000 to 150,000 clones in the sample, around 87% are singletons; the top ten hold 6.5% to 9%. The sequencing input was peripheral blood. The clonotype comes from a man aged 45-60 years with acute or convalescent COVID-19.

For the CDR3, the DNA is TGTGCCAGCACCCCGGACAGGGGGCGGGATGAAAAACTGTTTTTT. It is translated as CASTPDRGRDEKLFF. The chain uses TRBV7-2 and TRBJ1-4; 11 bases agree with TRBD1. The V segment lost 7 bases and the J segment 6 bases; nucleotides outside the gene matches: 7. Germline-derived CDR1 and CDR2 are SGHTA and FQGNSA. The CDR3 consists of 15 residues.